These 25 T cell receptor beta chains were sequenced from one sample in a study of radiotherapy plus CTLA-4 blockade in lung cancer. Repertoires were generated with immunoSEQ multiplex PCR, while TCRdb's copy carries only in-frame clones and drops some. The sample yields over 60,000 clones, more than 75% seen once. The material sequenced was peripheral blood, taken from a patient treated with radiotherapy plus ipilimumab. The source is a human donor with non-small cell lung cancer that progressed on radiotherapy plus ipilimumab.

This chain connects TRBV6-6 to TRBJ1-2; TRBD1 matches at 10 bases. V lost 6 bases to trimming and J lost 7 bases; unmatched junction nucleotides: 5. The CDR3 has 13 residues. Germline CDR1 MNHNY, CDR2 SVGAGI (reference sequence). CDR3 region: CASRTRQGAGYTF. DNA for the CDR3: TGTGCCAGCAGAACCCGACAGGGGGCTGGCTACACCTTC.

The chain employs TRBV28 and TRBJ1-5; D may be TRBD1 (5 bases). The CDR3 contains 15 residues. Looked up from germline, CDR1 is MDHEN and CDR2 is SYDVKM. Deletions cut 6 bases from V and 7 bases from J, with 19 bases between. The CDR3 protein is CASSRGGVVGQPQHF. DNA of the CDR3: TGTGCCAGCAGCCGAGGAGGGGTAGTTGGGCAGCCCCAGCATTTT.

The rearrangement joins TRBV7-3 to TRBJ2-1; 7 nucleotides line up with TRBD1. The V gene end was trimmed by 5 bases and the J gene end by 7 bases; junction bases not matched to a gene: 2. The CDR3 length is 12 residues. Germline CDR1 SGHTA, CDR2 FQGTGA. The CDR3, as DNA: TGTGCCAGCAGCCCGACAGGGAATGAGCAGTTCTTC. The encoded protein is CASSPTGNEQFF.

The V and J genes are TRBV6-6 and TRBJ2-1; no definite D call. The CDR3 spans 11 residues. Germline CDR1 and CDR2: MNHNY and SVGAGI (reference sequence). Trimming left V 5 bases short and J 8 bases short, with 7 bases between. This chain's CDR3 is CASSRVDEQFF. In DNA form, the CDR3 reads TGTGCCAGCAGTCGCGTAGATGAGCAGTTCTTC.

This chain links TRBV5-1 with TRBJ1-4; tentatively, D is TRBD1 (5 bases). The CDR3 totals 16 residues. V lost 0 bases and J lost 4, with 13 bases in between. The germline gives CDR1 SGHRS, CDR2 YFSETQ. CDR3 in DNA: TGCGCCAGCAGCTTGGAGGGACGGACGTTTAATGAAAAACTGTTTTTT. This codes for CASSLEGRTFNEKLFF.

This chain connects TRBV6-1 to TRBJ1-4; D gene ambiguous. V lost 2 bases to trimming and J lost 5 bases, with 18 bases between them. This CDR3 has 17 amino acids. Germline CDR1 reads MNHNS; CDR2 reads SASEGT. The CDR3 bases are TGTGCCAGCAGTGAATGGCCAACCCTGAAAGGAAATGAAAAACTGTTTTTT. Translating it yields CASSEWPTLKGNEKLFF.

The chain couples TRBV30 to TRBJ1-3; 8 bases fit TRBD1. V was pared by 3 bases and J by 1 base, with 5 bases of the junction left unmatched. This CDR3 has 15 amino acids. CDR1 and CDR2 (germline): GTSNPN, SVGIG (reference sequence). The CDR3 DNA reads as TGTGCCTGGAGCAACAGGGGGTTATCTGGAAACACCATATATTTT. Its translation is CAWSNRGLSGNTIYF.

The CDR3 loop reads CASSYWTGAIEQFF. The CDR3 DNA reads TGCGCCAGCAGTTATTGGACAGGGGCGATTGAGCAGTTCTTC. The gene calls are TRBV5-1 and TRBJ2-1; 9 nucleotides agree with TRBD1. With 5 bases clipped from V and 9 bases from J, the junction kept 9 bases outside the gene matches. Germline V CDR1 and CDR2: SGHRS, YFSETQ. The CDR3 extends over 14 amino acids.

The chain combines TRBV7-9 with TRBJ2-7; a weak D match, TRBD1 (5 bases). Trimming stripped 5 bases from V and 3 bases from J, with 8 bases between. Germline-derived CDR1 and CDR2 are SEHNR and FQNEAQ (reference sequence). The CDR3 has 12 amino acids. CDR3 nucleotides: TGTGCCAGCAGCCTACAGGTCTACGAGCAGTACGTC. Its protein product is CASSLQVYEQYV.

The CDR3 here is CASSGRTAAEAFF. DNA of the CDR3: TGTGCCAGCAGTGGGCGGACCGCGGCTGAAGCTTTCTTT. The chain is built from TRBV2 and TRBJ1-1; D not certain. This CDR3 region has 13 residues. Trimming removed 4 bases at V and 6 bases at J, with 12 bases between. Germline assignment: CDR1 SNHLY and CDR2 FYNNEI.

V is TRBV27 and J is TRBJ1-4; TRBD1 matches 7 bases. V lost 9 bases, J lost 11 bases, and 9 bases stayed unmatched. The CDR3 consists of 12 residues. CDR1 MNHEY and CDR2 SMNVEV come from the germline V gene (reference sequence). The CDR3 coding sequence is TGTGCCAGTGGACAGTCAGGGGGGAAACTGTTTTTT. Encoded protein: CASGQSGGKLFF.

The chain carries TRBV28 and TRBJ1-2, with D unclear. CDR3 size: 12 residues. In germline, CDR1 is MDHEN, CDR2 SYDVKM. V dropped 11 bases and J dropped 2 bases, with 12 bases sitting between them. CDR3 nucleotides: TGTGCCTGTCAGAGACCGAACTATGGCTACACCTTC. Protein: CACQRPNYGYTF.

V usage is TRBV30 and J usage is TRBJ2-5, with 8 bases that match TRBD2. The junction had 0 bases not matched to a gene; V was cut back by 4 bases and J by 2 bases. In germline, CDR1 is GTSNPN, CDR2 SVGIG (reference sequence). This CDR3 is built from 12 residues. In nucleotides, the CDR3 is TGTGCCTGGACGGGGGGGCAAGAGACCCAGTACTTC. Its translation: CAWTGGQETQYF.

The chain links TRBV19 to TRBJ2-2; 11 bases are a match to TRBD2. The CDR3 is 16 residues long. Germline assignment: CDR1 LNHDA and CDR2 SQIVND (reference sequence). Trimming cost V 8 bases and J 2 bases; bases outside gene matches: 7. The CDR3: CASRLAGGSNTGELFF. The DNA for the CDR3 is TGTGCCAGTCGTTTAGCGGGAGGGTCTAACACCGGGGAGCTGTTTTTT.

The chain is built from TRBV6-5 and TRBJ2-2, with TRBD1 as a possible D gene (5 bases). Trimming removed 6 bases at V and 8 bases at J, with 19 bases between. The CDR3 covers 15 residues. Germline V gives CDR1 MNHEY, CDR2 SVGAGI. The CDR3 reads CASRDTPYPSGELFF. CDR3 sequence (DNA): TGTGCCAGCAGGGACACACCCTACCCATCGGGGGAGCTGTTTTTT.

V and J are TRBV4-1 and TRBJ2-7; 10 positions match TRBD1. CDR3 length: 14 residues. Germline trimming cut 1 base from V and 7 bases from J; bases unmatched to any gene: 4. Germline assignment: CDR1 MGHRA and CDR2 YSYEKL. CDR3 sequence: CASSQGQGAGEQYV. Written as DNA, the CDR3 is TGCGCCAGCAGCCAAGGACAGGGGGCGGGGGAGCAGTACGTC.

V and J are TRBV7-2 and TRBJ2-7; 12 bases are a match to TRBD2. The CDR3 has 17 amino acids. Losses at the gene ends were 6 bases for V and 0 bases for J; bases not matched to a gene: 9. Germline CDR1 SGHTA, CDR2 FQGNSA. CDR3 protein: CASRRLAGAISSYEQYF. CDR3 coding DNA: TGTGCCAGCAGAAGACTAGCGGGAGCCATATCCTCCTACGAGCAGTACTTC.

The chain couples TRBV30 to TRBJ2-2; D possibly corresponds to TRBD2 (5 bases). The CDR3 spans 13 residues. Germline V gives CDR1 GTSNPN, CDR2 SVGIG (reference sequence). Deletions cut 3 bases from V and 7 bases from J, with 12 bases between. The CDR3 spells CAWSNSGSGELFF. The CDR3 region has the DNA TGTGCCTGGAGCAACTCGGGGAGCGGGGAGCTGTTTTTT.

This clone was counted once. CDR3 sequence (DNA): TGTGCCAGCAGCCTAGGACAGGCCGCGGGTGAAGCTTTCTTT. Its translation: CASSLGQAAGEAFF. The chain links TRBV7-2 to TRBJ1-1; TRBD1 agrees at 7 bases. The CDR3 covers 14 residues. Germline CDR1 is SGHTA and CDR2 is FQGNSA. After removal of 5 bases from V and 7 bases from J, the junction contained 10 bases not matched to a gene.

The rearrangement links TRBV9 to TRBJ1-2; a possible D gene is TRBD1 (6 bases). CDR3 size: 16 residues. V was trimmed by 4 bases and J by 7 bases, leaving 23 bases between them. Per germline, CDR1 SGDLS and CDR2 YYNGEE. CDR3 sequence reads: CASSRGTALQAVGYTF. The CDR3 DNA sequence: TGTGCCAGCAGCAGGGGGACGGCTCTCCAGGCCGTTGGCTACACCTTC. Supplemented by reference TRBV9 and TRBJ1-2, the full variable domain reads DSGVTQTPKHLITATGQRVTLRCSPRSGDLSVYWYQQSLDQGLQFLIQYYNGEERAKGNILERFSAQQFPDLHSELNLSSLELGDSALYFCASSRGTALQAVGYTFGSGTRLTVV.

The genes are TRBV27 and TRBJ2-7, with TRBD2 identical over 10 bases. The CDR3 length is 15 residues. The trim removed 4 bases at V and 3 bases at J, leaving 6 bases unmatched. The germline V gene encodes CDR1 MNHEY and CDR2 SMNVEV (reference sequence). The chain's CDR3 is CASSSITSGNYEQYF. The CDR3 DNA follows: TGTGCCAGCAGTTCGATAACTAGCGGGAACTACGAGCAGTACTTC.

This clone was found once. The genes are TRBV29-1 and TRBJ2-3; D assignment may be TRBD1 or TRBD2 (5 bases each). Germline V gives CDR1 SQVTM, CDR2 ANQGSEA. The CDR3 covers 14 residues. The V end was cut by 3 bases, the J end by 0 bases, with 10 bases between. CDR3 sequence (DNA): TGCAGCGTTGAGGGGACGAGAAGCACAGATACGCAGTATTTT. This sequence encodes CSVEGTRSTDTQYF.

The gene calls are TRBV7-9 and TRBJ2-7; the match to TRBD2 covers 13 bases. Germline V gene data show CDR1 as SEHNR and CDR2 as FQNEAQ (reference sequence). CDR3 length: 17 amino acids. The V gene end was trimmed by 5 bases and the J gene end by 0 bases; junction bases not matched to a gene: 7. The CDR3 DNA reads TGTGCCAGCAGCAGGGGACTAGCGGGACAGAGCTCCTACGAGCAGTACTTC. It translates to CASSRGLAGQSSYEQYF.

The chain is built from TRBV6-1 and TRBJ2-3; 7 bases match TRBD2. V was pared by 5 bases and J by 0 bases, with 5 bases of the junction left unmatched. This CDR3 comprises 15 residues. Germline assignment: CDR1 MNHNS and CDR2 SASEGT. The CDR3 loop is CASSRLAPSTDTQYF. The CDR3 DNA reads TGTGCCAGCAGTCGACTAGCCCCTAGCACAGATACGCAGTATTTT.

The chain joins TRBV6-4 to TRBJ2-7, with 8 bases fitting TRBD2. Germline V lookup: CDR1 MRHNA, CDR2 SNTAGT. V lost 6 bases to trimming and J lost 7 bases; unmatched junction nucleotides: 5. This CDR3 is built from 12 residues. The CDR3, as DNA: TGTGCCAGCAGCGTAGCGGGAATAGAGCAGTACGTC. Translating it yields CASSVAGIEQYV.